The 9 T cell receptor beta chains in this list originate from one sample, sequenced in a study of CD8+CD57+ T cells in acquired aplastic anemia. Sequenced patients had shown CD8+CD57+ cell expansion by flow cytometry. Genomic DNA acted as the template from which TCR beta VDJ combination and CDR3 sequence profiling were carried out. TCRdb used MiXCR to reprocess the reads, holding one entry per CDR3 protein. The sample carries hundreds of thousands of distinct CDR3 sequences, approximately 32% recorded once. Sequencing used sorted CD4+, CD8+, or CD8+CD57+ T cells (not recorded which) from PBMCs. Receptor source: a human donor with aplastic anemia.

In this sample, this clonotype turned up a few times. The chain couples TRBV7-9 to TRBJ1-4; D remains unclear. This CDR3 comprises 13 residues. The germline gives CDR1 SEHNR, CDR2 FQNEAQ (reference sequence). The ends were cut back, 3 bases at V and 7 bases at J, with 9 bases in the middle. The CDR3 sequence: CASSFSLPEKLFF. The CDR3 nucleotides read TGTGCCAGCAGCTTCTCTTTGCCTGAAAAACTGTTTTTT.

The gene calls are TRBV19 and TRBJ1-2, with D possibly matching TRBD1 (6 bases). Germline-derived CDR1 and CDR2 are LNHDA and SQIVND (reference sequence). This CDR3 has 15 amino acids. V gave up 3 bases and J gave up 2 bases, with 13 bases separating them. CDR3 coding DNA: TGTGCCAGTAGTATCCTGACAGGTCAGAACTATGGCTACACCTTC. Encoded protein: CASSILTGQNYGYTF.

V and J are TRBV9 and TRBJ2-7, with TRBD2 matching over 7 bases. Germline V gene sequence: CDR1 SGDLS, CDR2 YYNGEE. Trimming at V came to 4 bases and at J to 5 bases, leaving 9 bases not matched to a gene. The CDR3 sequence is 14 residues long. CDR3 protein: CASSPNNRGDEQYF. The DNA of the CDR3 is TGTGCCAGCAGCCCAAACAATCGGGGGGACGAGCAGTACTTC.

This clonotype was found many times. The chain recombines TRBV24-1 with TRBJ2-5; D call uncertain. There are 15 residues in the CDR3. CDR1 and CDR2 (germline): KGHDR, SFDVKD. V was clipped by 0 bases and J by 3 bases, with 10 bases between them. CDR3 in DNA: TGTGCCACCAGTGATTTGAAAGAGTTCGAAGAGACCCAGTACTTC. It encodes CATSDLKEFEETQYF.

This clonotype was observed once. The final CDR3 position lacks the conserved phenylalanine or tryptophan, pointing to a likely read error. The gene calls are TRBV9 and TRBJ2-7; D remains unclear. Trimming cost V 1 base and J 0 bases, with 5 bases left between them. CDR1 is SGDLS, CDR2 YYNGEE, per germline. The CDR3 extends over 13 amino acids. CDR3 coding DNA: TGTGCCAGCAGCGTAAGGCCCTCCTACGAGCAGTACCTC. Its protein is CASSVRPSYEQYL.

This chain links TRBV2 with TRBJ1-6; D is possibly TRBD1 (5 bases). This CDR3 has 15 amino acids. Germline lookup yields CDR1 SNHLY and CDR2 FYNNEI. Deletions cut 3 bases from V and 10 bases from J, with 16 bases between. As DNA, the CDR3 is TGTGCCAGCAGTGAGACGGGTAGGGGAGGATCACCCCTCCACTTT. Translated: CASSETGRGGSPLHF.

This chain joins TRBV2 and TRBJ1-2, with TRBD1 identical over 7 bases. Trimming at V came to 5 bases and at J to 5 bases, leaving 8 bases not matched to a gene. The CDR3 has 14 residues. From germline, CDR1 is SNHLY and CDR2 FYNNEI. CDR3: CASSLTGTDYGYTF. In DNA form, the CDR3 reads TGTGCCAGCAGTTTAACCGGGACAGATTATGGCTACACCTTC.

The chain employs TRBV27 and TRBJ1-1; no clear D gene. This CDR3 contains 14 residues. Trimming left V 1 base short and J 5 bases short, with 11 bases between. CDR1 MNHEY and CDR2 SMNVEV come from the germline V gene (reference sequence). CDR3 sequence (DNA): TGTGCCAGCAGTTTATATGGGAGTTGGACTGAAGCTTTCTTT. Its translation is CASSLYGSWTEAFF.

This clonotype was counted only a few times. The chain couples TRBV19 to TRBJ2-1, with a weak D call TRBD2 (6 bases). This CDR3 has 16 amino acids. Germline CDR1 is LNHDA and CDR2 is SQIVND (reference sequence). V was shortened by 0 bases and J by 6 bases, with 15 bases between the two germline ends. CDR3 sequence (DNA): TGTGCCAGTAGTATAGATAAGACTAGTAAGAGCAATGAGCAGTTCTTC. Its translation is CASSIDKTSKSNEQFF.